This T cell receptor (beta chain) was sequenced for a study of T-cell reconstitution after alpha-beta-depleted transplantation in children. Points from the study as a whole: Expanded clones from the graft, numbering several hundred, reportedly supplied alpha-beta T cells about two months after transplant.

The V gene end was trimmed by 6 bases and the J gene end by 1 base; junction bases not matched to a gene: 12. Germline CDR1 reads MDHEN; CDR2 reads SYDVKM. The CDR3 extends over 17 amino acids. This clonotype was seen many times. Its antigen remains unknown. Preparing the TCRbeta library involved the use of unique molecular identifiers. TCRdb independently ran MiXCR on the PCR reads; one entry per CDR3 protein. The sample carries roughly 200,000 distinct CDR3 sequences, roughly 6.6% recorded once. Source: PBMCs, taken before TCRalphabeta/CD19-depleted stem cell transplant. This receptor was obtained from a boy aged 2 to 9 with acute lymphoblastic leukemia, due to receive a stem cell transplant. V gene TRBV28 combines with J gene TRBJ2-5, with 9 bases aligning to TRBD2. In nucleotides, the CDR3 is TGTGCCAGCAGGACCCCGGTTTGGCGGGGGGGCCAAGAGACCCAGTACTTC. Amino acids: CASRTPVWRGGQETQYF. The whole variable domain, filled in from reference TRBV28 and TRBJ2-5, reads DVKVTQSSRYLVKRTGEKVFLECVQDMDHENMFWYRQDPGLGLRLIYFSYDVKMKEKGDIPEGYSVSREKKERFSLILESASTNQTSMYLCASRTPVWRGGQETQYFGPGTRLLVL.